The 23 T cell receptor beta chains below all came from one sample that was sequenced in a study of glioma-infiltrating T cells. The iRepertoire nested amplicon-rescue multiplex PCR amplified TCR alpha and beta CDR3s from RNA. TCRdb redid the calling of the multiplex PCR reads with MiXCR, one entry per CDR3 protein. The sample consists of around 350,000 distinct CDR3 sequences, approximately 42% of them appearing once. The sequencing input was glioma tissue, nonneoplastic brain tissue, or PBMCs (not recorded which). These receptors were taken from a human donor with low-grade glioma or glioblastoma, undergoing nonglioma brain surgery, or in good health (not recorded which).

The chain recombines TRBV5-1 with TRBJ1-1; D perhaps matches TRBD1 (6 bases). The length of the CDR3 is 14 residues. CDR1 is SGHRS, CDR2 YFSETQ, per germline. V was cut by 3 bases and J by 5 bases, with 14 bases left in between. For the CDR3, the DNA is TGCGCCAGCAGCTCTTACAGGGTAGAAACTGAAGCTTTCTTT. It encodes CASSSYRVETEAFF.

This clonotype was found once. This may stem from a read error, because a much larger clone lies one nucleotide away. The V and J genes are TRBV20-1 and TRBJ2-1; 8 bases line up with TRBD2. With 7 bases clipped from V and 5 bases from J, the junction kept 7 bases outside the gene matches. The CDR3 length is 13 residues. CDR1 and CDR2 from the germline V gene are DFQATT and SNEGSKA (reference sequence). CDR3 protein: CSEAGEPNNEQFF. The CDR3 DNA follows: TGCAGTGAAGCGGGAGAGCCTAACAATGAGCAGTTCTTC.

This clonotype was counted a few times. The chain combines TRBV28 with TRBJ1-1, with D perhaps TRBD1 (5 bases). The germline gives CDR1 MDHEN, CDR2 SYDVKM. V was clipped by 10 bases and J by 3 bases, with 18 bases between them. The CDR3 covers 14 residues. CDR3 region: CATISGTSHTEAFF. The CDR3 DNA reads TGTGCCACCATAAGCGGGACCTCGCACACTGAAGCTTTCTTT.

Comment on this clonotype: This may be a read error, as it is one base from a much larger clone. The chain joins TRBV28 to TRBJ1-1, with D possibly being TRBD1 (5 bases). Trimming stripped 5 bases from V and 11 bases from J, with 18 bases between. This CDR3 has 13 amino acids. The germline CDR1 and CDR2 sequences are MDHEN and SYDVKM. The CDR3 nucleotides are TGTGCCAGCAGTCCTGTCGAGAGGGGAACGGCTTTCTTT. It specifies CASSPVERGTAFF.

On this clonotype: Given a much more abundant clone one base away, this may be a read error. The chain carries TRBV28 and TRBJ2-1; D gene ambiguous. Trimming removed 3 bases at V and 5 bases at J, with 11 bases between. Germline CDR1 reads MDHEN; CDR2 reads SYDVKM. The CDR3 is 14 amino acids. Here the CDR3 DNA reads TGTGCCAGCAGTTTTAAGTCCTGGGACAATGAGCAGTTCTTC. It yields the protein CASSFKSWDNEQFF.

The chain joins TRBV7-9 to TRBJ1-5; D unclear. Germline CDR1 SEHNR, CDR2 FQNEAQ (reference sequence). V was pared by 3 bases and J by 3 bases, with 12 bases between. This CDR3 has 15 residues. Here the CDR3 DNA reads TGTGCCAGCAGCTTCGGTAGGGTTGACAATCAGCCCCAGCATTTT. It is translated as CASSFGRVDNQPQHF. Using reference TRBV7-9 and TRBJ1-5 for the parts outside the CDR3, the full variable domain is DTGVSQNPRHKITKRGQNVTFRCDPISEHNRLYWYRQTLGQGPEFLTYFQNEAQLEKSRLLSDRFSAERPKGSFSTLEIQRTEQGDSAMYLCASSFGRVDNQPQHFGDGTRLSIL.

V gene TRBV9 combines with J gene TRBJ2-3, with unresolved D. Between the trimmed V and J ends, which lost 0 bases and 5 bases, there was a span of 10 bases. The length of the CDR3 is 14 residues. The germline CDR1 and CDR2 sequences are SGDLS and YYNGEE. The CDR3 loop is CASSVGGSGDTQYF. CDR3 nucleotides: TGTGCCAGCAGCGTAGGAGGATCGGGAGATACGCAGTATTTT.

Remarks on this clonotype: A read error may be the cause here, since a much bigger clone is one base away. The CDR3 carries no conserved terminal phenylalanine or tryptophan, so it likely arises from a read error. The chain is built from TRBV15 and TRBJ2-1; no reliable D call. This CDR3 region has 14 residues. Trimming stripped 0 bases from V and 4 bases from J, with 7 bases between. CDR1 and CDR2 (germline): LNHNV, YYDKDF (reference sequence). In nucleotides, the CDR3 is TGTGCCACCAGCAGAGATTTAGCTTACAATGAGCAGTTCCTC. Its protein product is CATSRDLAYNEQFL.

Here the CDR3 DNA reads TGCGCCAGCAGCTTGGCTCCCGCGGAGGAGCAGTTCTTC. It encodes CASSLAPAEEQFF. This chain uses TRBV5-1 with TRBJ2-1; D is unclear. There are 13 residues in the CDR3. Germline V gene lookup returns CDR1 SGHRS and CDR2 YFSETQ. Trimming pared 0 bases from V and 10 bases from J, leaving 11 bases between. The variable domain in full, completed from reference TRBV5-1 and TRBJ2-1, reads KAGVTQTPRYLIKTRGQQVTLSCSPISGHRSVSWYQQTPGQGLQFLFEYFSETQRNKGNFPGRFSGRQFSNSRSEMNVSTLELGDSALYLCASSLAPAEEQFFGPGTRLTVL.

Notes on this clonotype: One end of the junction is discordant with germline, which a read error may explain. This chain uses TRBV10-2 with TRBJ2-1; D is perhaps TRBD1 (5 bases). Per germline, CDR1 WSHSY and CDR2 SAAADI. The CDR3 has 11 amino acids. The CDR3 here is CVSSGAVEQFF. In DNA form, the CDR3 reads TGCGTCAGCAGTGGGGCGGTTGAGCAGTTCTTC.

This clonotype was recorded a few times. This chain connects TRBV7-2 to TRBJ2-7; unclear D gene. CDR3 length: 15 residues. The germline V gene encodes CDR1 SGHTA and CDR2 FQGNSA. Trimming shortened V by 1 base and J by 2 bases, and 12 bases separated the two germline ends. The chain's CDR3 is CASSLVSASTYEQYF. The CDR3 DNA reads as TGTGCCAGCAGCTTAGTGTCAGCATCTACCTACGAGCAGTACTTC.

As regards this clonotype: A much larger clone is a single base away; this may be a read error. The V call is TRBV28, the J call TRBJ2-5, with D perhaps TRBD2 (6 bases). The CDR3 sequence is 16 residues long. V lost 4 bases to trimming and J lost 0 bases, with 15 bases between them. Germline-derived CDR1 and CDR2 are MDHEN and SYDVKM. The CDR3 sequence is CASSSRLTGDQETQYF. The DNA of the CDR3 is TGTGCCAGCAGTTCCAGACTAACGGGAGACCAAGAGACCCAGTACTTC.

This clonotype occurred a few times. The chain joins TRBV7-6 to TRBJ1-3, with D unclear. Trimming removed 5 bases from V and 2 bases from J, with 10 bases in between. The CDR3 contains 14 residues. Germline assignment: CDR1 SGHVS and CDR2 FNYEAQ. The CDR3 DNA sequence: TGTGCCAGCAGCCCTGTCGGGGCTGGAAACACCATATATTTT. This translates into CASSPVGAGNTIYF.

This rearrangement joins TRBV20-1 to TRBJ2-7; 7 bases match TRBD1. CDR1 is DFQATT, CDR2 SNEGSKA, per germline (reference sequence). This CDR3 comprises 14 residues. V was pared by 6 bases and J by 2 bases, with 10 bases of the junction left unmatched. In DNA form, the CDR3 reads TGCAGTGCCTGTCGGGACAGTCGGACCTACGAGCAGTACTTC. Protein sequence: CSACRDSRTYEQYF.

V usage is TRBV4-2 and J usage is TRBJ1-5; D remains unclear. The germline V gene has CDR1 LGHNA and CDR2 YNFKEQ. V lost 3 bases to trimming and J lost 4 bases, with 4 bases between them. This CDR3 is built from 12 residues. Written as DNA, the CDR3 is TGTGCCAGCAGCCAGGAGAATCAGCCCCAGCATTTT. Its translation is CASSQENQPQHF.

This clonotype showed up just a few times. The chain has TRBV25-1 and TRBJ1-2, with 7 nucleotides matching TRBD1. Germline values: CDR1 MGHDK, CDR2 SYGVNS. The length of the CDR3 is 15 residues. V was clipped by 2 bases and J by 2 bases; unmatched bases: 5. The DNA of the CDR3 is TGTGCCAGCAGTGAACGACAGGGTGCCAACTATGGCTACACCTTC. Its translation is CASSERQGANYGYTF.

This clonotype was seen repeatedly, ten times or more. V gene TRBV6-2 or TRBV6-3 combines with J gene TRBJ1-2; no reliable D call. V lost 0 bases and J lost 4, with 18 bases in between. This CDR3 comprises 17 residues. Germline CDR1 reads MNHEY; CDR2 reads SVGEGT. CDR3 DNA: TGTGCCAGCAGTTACTCAGCATCAGACAAAACGGGCTATGGCTACACCTTC. This codes for CASSYSASDKTGYGYTF.

In its sample, this clonotype was seen once. V is TRBV29-1 and J is TRBJ1-1; D uncertain. Germline values: CDR1 SQVTM, CDR2 ANQGSEA. The CDR3 runs 13 residues. V shed 4 bases and J shed 2 bases, with 11 bases lying between them. Here the CDR3 reads CSVAPERNTEAFF. The CDR3 DNA reads as TGCAGCGTTGCCCCCGAACGTAACACTGAAGCTTTCTTT.

This chain uses TRBV4-1 with TRBJ2-7; tentatively, D is TRBD1 (5 bases). CDR1 MGHRA and CDR2 YSYEKL come from the germline V gene. This CDR3 is built from 17 residues. V was pared by 3 bases and J by 7 bases, with 25 bases between. As DNA, the CDR3 is TGCGCCAGCAGCCAGTCACAGGTTTACCGCTCCTACAATGAGCAGTACTTC. Translation: CASSQSQVYRSYNEQYF.

This clonotype was recorded a few times. This rearrangement joins TRBV27 to TRBJ2-7, with 9 bases aligning to TRBD1. The germline CDR1 and CDR2 sequences are MNHEY and SMNVEV (reference sequence). There are 13 residues in the CDR3. J lost 2 bases, V lost 8 bases, and 4 bases had no gene match. In nucleotides, the CDR3 is TGTGCCAGCCGGGGACAGGGTACCTACGAGCAGTACTTC. Protein: CASRGQGTYEQYF.

The table lists this clonotype with many counts. The chain couples TRBV28 to TRBJ1-5; D is unclear. This CDR3 region has 12 residues. CDR1 and CDR2 (germline): MDHEN, SYDVKM. CDR3 in DNA: TGTGCAGCAGCTAATAGCAATCAGCCCCAGCATTTT. It specifies CAAANSNQPQHF.

The rearrangement joins TRBV7-9 to TRBJ1-2, with 10 nucleotides matching TRBD1. V lost 5 bases and J lost 4; bases outside the gene matches: 1. The CDR3 loop spans 13 amino acids. CDR1 and CDR2 from the germline V gene are SEHNR and FQNEAQ (reference sequence). DNA for the CDR3: TGTGCCAGCAGCGGGGACAGGGGCTATGGCTACACCTTC. Its protein product is CASSGDRGYGYTF.

This clonotype was seen repeatedly, ten times or more. This chain uses TRBV14 with TRBJ2-7; no firm D call. The CDR3 extends over 13 amino acids. Germline V lookup: CDR1 SGHDN, CDR2 FVKESK. V gave up 4 bases and J gave up 3 bases, with 10 bases separating them. CDR3 region: CASSPGHIYEQYF. DNA of the CDR3: TGTGCCAGCAGCCCGGGCCACATCTACGAGCAGTACTTC.